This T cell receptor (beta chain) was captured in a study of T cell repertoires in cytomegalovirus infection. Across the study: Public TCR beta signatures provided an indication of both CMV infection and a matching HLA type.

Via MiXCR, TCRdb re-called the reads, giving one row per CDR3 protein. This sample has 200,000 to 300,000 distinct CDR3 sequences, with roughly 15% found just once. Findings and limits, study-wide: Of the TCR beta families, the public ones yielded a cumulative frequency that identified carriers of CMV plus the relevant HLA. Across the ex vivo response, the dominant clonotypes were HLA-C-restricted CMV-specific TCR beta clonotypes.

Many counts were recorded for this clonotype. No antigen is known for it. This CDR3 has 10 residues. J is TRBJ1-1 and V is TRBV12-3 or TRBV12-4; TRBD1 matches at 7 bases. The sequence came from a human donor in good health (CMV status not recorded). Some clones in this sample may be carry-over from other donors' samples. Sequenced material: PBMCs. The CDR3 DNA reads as TGTTACGCCCGGGACAGTGAAGCTTTCTTT. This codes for CYARDSEAFF.